The 16 T cell receptor beta chains given below trace back to one sample, sequenced in a study of cytomegalovirus exposure and HLA in healthy donors. The PCR was carried out with 60 Vbeta primers and 13 Jbeta primers. Method: immunoSEQ multiplex PCR; TCRdb's copy keeps in-frame clones and lacks some. The sample includes under 150,000 clones, 65% to 85% seen only once; the top ten take approximately 1.1%. Sequencing was performed on PBMCs. These receptors all come from a boy aged 5 to 17 in good health and CMV-seronegative.

The rearrangement joins TRBV6-6 to TRBJ1-4; the D gene is possibly TRBD1 (5 bases). This CDR3 is 15 amino acids long. Trimming stripped 7 bases from V and 7 bases from J, with 19 bases between. The V gene's germline CDR1 is MNHNY and CDR2 SVGAGI (reference sequence). In DNA form, the CDR3 reads TGTGCCAGCACGCCGGGGTGGGGGGAAGGTGAAAAACTGTTTTTT. Residues: CASTPGWGEGEKLFF.

The V call is TRBV5-6, the J call TRBJ2-7; D is uncertain. Germline V gene lookup returns CDR1 SGHDT and CDR2 YYEEEE. Trimming left V 3 bases short and J 2 bases short, with 6 bases between. There are 12 residues in the CDR3. The CDR3 bases are TGTGCCAGCAGCTACACCCCCTACGAGCAGTACTTC. This translates into CASSYTPYEQYF. Variable domain in full (rest from reference TRBV5-6 and TRBJ2-7): DAGVTQSPTHLIKTRGQQVTLRCSPKSGHDTVSWYQQALGQGPQFIFQYYEEEERQRGNFPDRFSGHQFPNYSSELNVNALLLGDSALYLCASSYTPYEQYFGPGTRLTVT.

The chain links TRBV25-1 to TRBJ1-4, with D possibly matching TRBD1 (5 bases). Per germline, CDR1 MGHDK and CDR2 SYGVNS. V dropped 3 bases and J dropped 5 bases, with 7 bases sitting between them. The CDR3 has 13 residues. The chain's CDR3 is CASSDRVNEKLFF. The CDR3 DNA follows: TGTGCCAGCAGTGACAGGGTCAATGAAAAACTGTTTTTT.

This clone was recorded once. The rearrangement links TRBV4-2 to TRBJ2-2; 10 bases align to TRBD2. The CDR3 contains 15 residues. Germline V gene data show CDR1 as LGHNA and CDR2 as YNFKEQ. Trimming at V came to 4 bases and at J to 3 bases, leaving 2 bases not matched to a gene. The CDR3 region is CASSPSGSYTGELFF. DNA for the CDR3: TGTGCCAGCAGCCCTAGCGGGAGCTACACCGGGGAGCTGTTTTTT.

V gene TRBV6-1 combines with J gene TRBJ2-7, with 8 bases lining up with TRBD1. This CDR3 comprises 13 residues. V shed 5 bases, J shed 9 bases, and the junction held 9 bases outside the gene matches. Germline assignment: CDR1 MNHNS and CDR2 SASEGT. CDR3 in amino acids: CASSFSDRGPQYF. CDR3 bases: TGTGCCAGCAGTTTTTCCGACAGGGGCCCGCAGTACTTC.

The V gene is TRBV11-3, the J gene TRBJ2-5; D is possibly TRBD1 (5 bases). This CDR3 contains 14 residues. From germline, CDR1 is SGHNT and CDR2 YENEEA. Deletions cut 4 bases from V and 1 base from J, with 10 bases between. The CDR3 DNA sequence: TGTGCCAGCAGCTCGACAGATTTCCAAGAGACCCAGTACTTC. It codes for CASSSTDFQETQYF.

Only a few counts were recorded for this clone. The chain has TRBV10-3 and TRBJ2-1; 13 bases are shared with TRBD2. V was clipped by 2 bases and J by 8 bases; unmatched bases: 3. The CDR3 loop spans 15 amino acids. The germline gives CDR1 ENHRY, CDR2 SYGVKD. The CDR3 loop reads CAISERTSGSHEQFF. DNA for the CDR3: TGTGCCATCAGTGAGCGGACTAGCGGGAGTCATGAGCAGTTCTTC.

The genes are TRBV6-5 and TRBJ1-1; D is unclear. The CDR3 totals 14 residues. The germline V gene has CDR1 MNHEY and CDR2 SVGAGI. V gave up 7 bases and J gave up 0 bases, with 12 bases separating them. The DNA of the CDR3 is TGTGCCAGCACCCTAGACGGGATGAACACTGAAGCTTTCTTT. Its translation: CASTLDGMNTEAFF.

Turning to this clone: The CDR3 carries no conserved terminal phenylalanine or tryptophan, so it likely arises from a read error. The limits of the CDR3 on the DNA are not certain, so only TCRdb's listed CDR3 is given. The CDR3: CASSGNMGGRGT. The chain couples TRBV2 to TRBJ2-7; the table assigns TRBD2, which was not confirmed against the DNA. The CDR3 contains 12 residues when both ends are counted. Looked up from germline, CDR1 is SNHLY and CDR2 is FYNNEI.

This clone is a singleton in its sample. The V gene is TRBV15, the J gene TRBJ2-5, with D maybe TRBD2 (5 bases). The CDR3 contains 12 residues. Germline V gene data show CDR1 as LNHNV and CDR2 as YYDKDF (reference sequence). V was pared by 5 bases and J by 11 bases, with 15 bases between. The CDR3 sequence is CATSDDGNVQYF. CDR3 bases: TGTGCCACCAGCGATGACGGGAATGTGCAGTACTTC.

This chain links TRBV7-2 with TRBJ2-7, with 12 positions matching TRBD2. V was clipped by 4 bases and J by 3 bases; unmatched bases: 4. Looked up from germline, CDR1 is SGHTA and CDR2 is FQGNSA. The CDR3 spans 15 residues. The CDR3, as DNA: TGTGCCAGCAGCTCTGGGACTAGCGGGTTCTACGAGCAGTACTTC. Its protein is CASSSGTSGFYEQYF.

The rearrangement joins TRBV19 to TRBJ1-4; 7 positions agree with TRBD1. The germline V gene encodes CDR1 LNHDA and CDR2 SQIVND (reference sequence). V trimming: 1 base; J trimming: 3 bases; junction bases outside the gene matches: 2. The CDR3 is 15 residues long. CDR3 coding DNA: TGTGCCAGTAGTATAGGGGACAGTCCTAATGAAAAACTGTTTTTT. It is translated as CASSIGDSPNEKLFF. Together with reference TRBV19 and TRBJ1-4, the CDR3 gives the full variable domain: DGGITQSPKYLFRKEGQNVTLSCEQNLNHDAMYWYRQDPGQGLRLIYYSQIVNDFQKGDIAEGYSVSREKKESFPLTVTSAQKNPTAFYLCASSIGDSPNEKLFFGSGTQLSVL.

The J gene is TRBJ2-3, the V gene TRBV30, with a weak D call TRBD1 (6 bases). Trimming removed 5 bases from V and 0 bases from J, with 9 bases in between. This CDR3 region has 13 residues. Germline-derived CDR1 and CDR2 are GTSNPN and SVGIG (reference sequence). The CDR3 protein is CAWCTGSTDTQYF. CDR3 DNA sequence: TGTGCCTGGTGTACAGGGAGCACAGATACGCAGTATTTT.

The chain has TRBV28 and TRBJ1-5; D perhaps matches TRBD1 (5 bases). This CDR3 spans 13 amino acids. The germline CDR1 and CDR2 sequences are MDHEN and SYDVKM. The ends were cut back, 7 bases at V and 4 bases at J, with 11 bases in the middle. CDR3 in amino acids: CASMVQGNQPQHF. Here the CDR3 DNA reads TGTGCCAGCATGGTGCAGGGTAATCAGCCCCAGCATTTT.

The J gene is TRBJ1-1, the V gene TRBV30; D possibly corresponds to TRBD1 (6 bases). The V end was cut by 2 bases, the J end by 1 base, with 8 bases between. The length of the CDR3 is 13 residues. CDR1 is GTSNPN, CDR2 SVGIG, per germline (reference sequence). DNA for the CDR3: TGTGCCTGGAGTTTGGGACAGAACACTGAAGCTTTCTTT. Protein sequence: CAWSLGQNTEAFF. The whole variable domain, remainder taken from reference TRBV30 and TRBJ1-1, is SQTIHQWPATLVQPVGSPLSLECTVEGTSNPNLYWYRQAAGRGLQLLFYSVGIGQISSEVPQNLSASRPQDRQFILSSKKLLLSDSGFYLCAWSLGQNTEAFFGQGTRLTVV.

The chain links TRBV7-6 to TRBJ2-7; TRBD2 matches at 8 bases. Germline CDR1 reads SGHVS; CDR2 reads FNYEAQ. The CDR3 consists of 16 residues. The trim removed 2 bases at V and 3 bases at J, leaving 9 bases unmatched. The chain's CDR3 is CASSLRETSDFYEQYF. The CDR3 coding sequence is TGTGCCAGCAGCTTAAGGGAGACTAGCGATTTCTACGAGCAGTACTTC.